This TCR beta chain was retrieved from a study of blood T cell repertoires in COVID-19. This clone was seen a few times. Trimming cost V 8 bases and J 5 bases, with 18 bases left between them. Germline loops: CDR1 SGHNT, CDR2 YENEEA. The CDR3 contains 14 residues. This table comes from immunoSEQ multiplex PCR, and its TCRdb copy is limited to in-frame clones, with some not included. The profile shows about 120,000 clones, around four fifths of them singletons. Source material: peripheral blood. This chain joins TRBV11-3 and TRBJ2-5; weak D call: TRBD1 (6 bases). The sequence came from a man in his thirties or forties with acute or convalescent COVID-19. As DNA, the CDR3 is TGTGCCAGCTCACCAGGGGATGGTAGGGAGACCCAGTACTTC. This gives the protein CASSPGDGRETQYF. The full variable domain, its missing parts supplied by reference TRBV11-3 and TRBJ2-5, is EAGVVQSPRYKIIEKKQPVAFWCNPISGHNTLYWYLQNLGQGPELLIRYENEEAVDDSQLPKDRFSAERLKGVDSTLKIQPAELGDSAVYLCASSPGDGRETQYFGPGTRLLVL.